This T cell receptor (beta chain) was found in a study of cytomegalovirus exposure and HLA in healthy donors. Study-level information: Sequencing of 150 million to 200 million T cells in an earlier analysis found 100 million to 140 million unique TCR beta sequences. From donors who were HLA-typed, an early data release held 80 million to 95 million unique TCRs.

PCR employed 60 Vbeta and 13 Jbeta primers. The table came from immunoSEQ multiplex PCR; TCRdb's copy has only in-frame clones and leaves some out. The table for this sample gives some 130,000 clones. Overall study findings and caveats: In a later analysis, at a false discovery rate of 0.05, 17,000 or so TCR beta sequences matched HLA alleles. Analysis performed later showed TCR beta chains linked to HLA being more clonally expanded than equally common others.

CDR1 is SGHTA, CDR2 FQGNSA, per germline. V was pared by 5 bases and J by 7 bases, with 11 bases between. This CDR3 contains 12 residues. For this clone: The antigen is not known.

J is TRBJ1-2 and V is TRBV7-2; possibly TRBD1 for D (5 bases). Sequencing was done on a sample of PBMCs. The TCR sequence derives from a woman between 40 and 50 years old in good health and CMV-seronegative. The CDR3 is CASSKGLSGYTF. DNA for the CDR3: TGTGCCAGCAGCAAGGGACTTAGTGGCTACACCTTC.